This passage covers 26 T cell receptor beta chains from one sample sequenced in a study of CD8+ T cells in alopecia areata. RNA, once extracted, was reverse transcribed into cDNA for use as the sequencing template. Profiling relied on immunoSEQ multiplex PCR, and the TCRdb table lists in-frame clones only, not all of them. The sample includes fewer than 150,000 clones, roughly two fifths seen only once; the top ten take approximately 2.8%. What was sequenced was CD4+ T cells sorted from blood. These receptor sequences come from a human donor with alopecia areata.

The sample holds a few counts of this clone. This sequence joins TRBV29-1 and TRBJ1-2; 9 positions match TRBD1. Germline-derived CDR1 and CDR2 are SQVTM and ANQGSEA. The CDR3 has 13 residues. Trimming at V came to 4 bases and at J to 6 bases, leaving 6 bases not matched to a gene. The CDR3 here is CSVVPTGGNGYTF. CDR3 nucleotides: TGCAGCGTTGTCCCCACAGGGGGCAATGGCTACACCTTC. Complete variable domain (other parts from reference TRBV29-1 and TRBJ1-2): SAVISQKPSRDICQRGTSLTIQCQVDSQVTMMFWYRQQPGQSLTLIATANQGSEATYESGFVIDKFPISRPNLTFSTLTVSNMSPEDSSIYLCSVVPTGGNGYTFGSGTRLTVV.

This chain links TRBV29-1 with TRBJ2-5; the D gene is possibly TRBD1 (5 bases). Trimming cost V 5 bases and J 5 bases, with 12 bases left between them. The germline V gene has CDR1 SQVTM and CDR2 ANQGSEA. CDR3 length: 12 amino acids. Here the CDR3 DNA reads TGCAGCGTTAGGGGTTTCCGGGAGACCCAGTACTTC. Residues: CSVRGFRETQYF. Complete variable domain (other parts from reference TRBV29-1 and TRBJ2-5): SAVISQKPSRDICQRGTSLTIQCQVDSQVTMMFWYRQQPGQSLTLIATANQGSEATYESGFVIDKFPISRPNLTFSTLTVSNMSPEDSSIYLCSVRGFRETQYFGPGTRLLVL.

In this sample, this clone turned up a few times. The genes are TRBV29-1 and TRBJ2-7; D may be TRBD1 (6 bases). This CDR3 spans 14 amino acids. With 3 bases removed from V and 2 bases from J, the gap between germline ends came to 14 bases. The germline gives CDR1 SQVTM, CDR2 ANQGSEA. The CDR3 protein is CSVETDRPPYEQYF. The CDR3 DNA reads TGCAGCGTTGAGACAGACAGGCCCCCCTACGAGCAGTACTTC.

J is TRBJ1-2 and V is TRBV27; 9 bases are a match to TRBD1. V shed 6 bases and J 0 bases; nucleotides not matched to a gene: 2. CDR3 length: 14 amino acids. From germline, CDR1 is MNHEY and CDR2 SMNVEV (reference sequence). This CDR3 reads CASRRTGANYGYTF. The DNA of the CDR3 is TGTGCCAGCAGACGGACAGGGGCTAACTATGGCTACACCTTC.

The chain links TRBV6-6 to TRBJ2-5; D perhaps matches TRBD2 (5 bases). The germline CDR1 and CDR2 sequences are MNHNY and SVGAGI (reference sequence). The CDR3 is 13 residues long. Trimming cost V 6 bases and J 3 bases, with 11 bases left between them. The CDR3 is CASSPTSEETQYF. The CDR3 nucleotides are TGTGCCAGCAGCCCTACTAGTGAAGAGACCCAGTACTTC.

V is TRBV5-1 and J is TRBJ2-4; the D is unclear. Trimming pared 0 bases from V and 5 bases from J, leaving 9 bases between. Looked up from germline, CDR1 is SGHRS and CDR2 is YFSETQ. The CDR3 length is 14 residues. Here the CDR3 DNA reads TGCGCCAGCAGCTTGGAAGGGTCCCAAAACATTCAGTACTTC. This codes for CASSLEGSQNIQYF.

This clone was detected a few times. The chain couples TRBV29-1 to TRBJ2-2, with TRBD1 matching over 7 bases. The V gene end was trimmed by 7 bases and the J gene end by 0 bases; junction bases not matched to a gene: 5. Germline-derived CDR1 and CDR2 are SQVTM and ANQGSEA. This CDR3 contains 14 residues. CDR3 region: CSARQGANTGELFF. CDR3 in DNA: TGCAGCGCCCGACAGGGCGCGAACACCGGGGAGCTGTTTTTT.

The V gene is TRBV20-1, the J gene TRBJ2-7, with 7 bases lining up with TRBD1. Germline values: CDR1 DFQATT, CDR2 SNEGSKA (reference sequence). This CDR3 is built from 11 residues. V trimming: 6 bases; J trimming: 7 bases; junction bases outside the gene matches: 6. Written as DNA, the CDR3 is TGCAGTGCCCTAGTGGGACAGGAGCAGTACTTC. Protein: CSALVGQEQYF.

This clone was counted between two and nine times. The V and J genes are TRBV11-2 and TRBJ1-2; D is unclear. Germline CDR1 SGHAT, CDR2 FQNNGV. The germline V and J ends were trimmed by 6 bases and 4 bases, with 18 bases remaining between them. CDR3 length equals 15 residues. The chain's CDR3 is CASRGTEGPSYGYTF. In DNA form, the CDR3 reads TGTGCCAGCAGGGGTACAGAGGGCCCAAGCTATGGCTACACCTTC.

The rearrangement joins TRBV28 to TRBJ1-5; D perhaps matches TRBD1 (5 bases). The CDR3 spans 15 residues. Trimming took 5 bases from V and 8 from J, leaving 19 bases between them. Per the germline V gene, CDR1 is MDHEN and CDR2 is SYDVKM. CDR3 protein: CASSPDSRVNEPQHF. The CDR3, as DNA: TGTGCCAGCAGTCCTGACAGCAGGGTTAATGAGCCCCAGCATTTT.

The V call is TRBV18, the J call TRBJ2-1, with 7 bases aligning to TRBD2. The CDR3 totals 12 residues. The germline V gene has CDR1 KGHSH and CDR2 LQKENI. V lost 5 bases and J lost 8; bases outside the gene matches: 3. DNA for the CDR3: TGTGCCAGCTCAGGGGAGGGAGATGAGCAGTTCTTC. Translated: CASSGEGDEQFF.

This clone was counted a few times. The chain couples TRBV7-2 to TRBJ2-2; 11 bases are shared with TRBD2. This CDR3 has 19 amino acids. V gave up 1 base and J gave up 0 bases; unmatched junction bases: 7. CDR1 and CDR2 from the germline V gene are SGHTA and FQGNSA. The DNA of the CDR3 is TGTGCCAGCAGCTTAGTGGTGCTAGCGGGGGGTTCGAACACCGGGGAGCTGTTTTTT. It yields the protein CASSLVVLAGGSNTGELFF.

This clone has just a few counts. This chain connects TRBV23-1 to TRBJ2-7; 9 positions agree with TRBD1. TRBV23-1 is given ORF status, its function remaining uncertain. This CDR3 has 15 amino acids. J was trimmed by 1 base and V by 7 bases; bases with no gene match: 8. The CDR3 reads CASMYAGTGSYEQYF. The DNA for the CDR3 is TGCGCCAGCATGTACGCCGGGACAGGGTCCTACGAGCAGTACTTC.

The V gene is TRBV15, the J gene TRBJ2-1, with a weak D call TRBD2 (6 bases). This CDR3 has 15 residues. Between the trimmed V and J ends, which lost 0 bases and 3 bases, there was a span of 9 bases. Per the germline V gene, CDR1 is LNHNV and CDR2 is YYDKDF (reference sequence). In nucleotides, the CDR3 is TGTGCCACCAGCAGAGATACCGGGGGCTACAATGAGCAGTTCTTC. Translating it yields CATSRDTGGYNEQFF. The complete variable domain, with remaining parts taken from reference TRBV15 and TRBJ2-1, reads DAMVIQNPRYQVTQFGKPVTLSCSQTLNHNVMYWYQQKSSQAPKLLFHYYDKDFNNEADTPDNFQSRRPNTSFCFLDIRSPGLGDTAMYLCATSRDTGGYNEQFFGPGTRLTVL.

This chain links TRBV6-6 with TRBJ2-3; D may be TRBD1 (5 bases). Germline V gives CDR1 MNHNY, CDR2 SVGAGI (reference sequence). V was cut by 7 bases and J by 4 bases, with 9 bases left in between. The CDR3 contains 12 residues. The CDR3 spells CASTGFPDTQYF. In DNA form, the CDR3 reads TGTGCCAGCACAGGGTTCCCAGATACGCAGTATTTT.

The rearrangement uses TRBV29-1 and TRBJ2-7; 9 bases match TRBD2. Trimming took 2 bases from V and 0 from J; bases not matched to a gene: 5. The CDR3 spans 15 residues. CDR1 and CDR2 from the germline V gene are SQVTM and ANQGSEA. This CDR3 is CSVESSAGGSYEQYF. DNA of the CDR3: TGCAGCGTTGAAAGCTCAGCGGGAGGCTCCTACGAGCAGTACTTC.

CDR3 region: CSDTTGWATEAFF. The CDR3 DNA follows: TGCAGCGACACGACCGGATGGGCTACTGAAGCTTTCTTT. J is TRBJ1-1 and V is TRBV29-1, with no clear D. The CDR3 totals 13 residues. V lost 7 bases, J lost 5 bases, and 17 bases lay in between. Germline loops: CDR1 SQVTM, CDR2 ANQGSEA.

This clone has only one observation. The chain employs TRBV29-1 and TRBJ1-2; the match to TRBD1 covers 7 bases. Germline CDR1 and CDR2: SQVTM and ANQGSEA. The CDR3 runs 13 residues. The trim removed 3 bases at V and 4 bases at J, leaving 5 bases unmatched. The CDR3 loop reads CSVDGGQSYGYTF. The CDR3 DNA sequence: TGCAGCGTTGACGGGGGACAGAGCTATGGCTACACCTTC.

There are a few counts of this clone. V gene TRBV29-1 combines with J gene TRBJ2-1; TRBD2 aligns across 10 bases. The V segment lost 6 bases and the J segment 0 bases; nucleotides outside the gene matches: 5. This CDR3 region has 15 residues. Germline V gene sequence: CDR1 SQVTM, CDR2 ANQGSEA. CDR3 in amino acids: CSVPSGSSSYNEQFF. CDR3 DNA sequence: TGCAGCGTACCTAGCGGGAGTTCCTCCTACAATGAGCAGTTCTTC.

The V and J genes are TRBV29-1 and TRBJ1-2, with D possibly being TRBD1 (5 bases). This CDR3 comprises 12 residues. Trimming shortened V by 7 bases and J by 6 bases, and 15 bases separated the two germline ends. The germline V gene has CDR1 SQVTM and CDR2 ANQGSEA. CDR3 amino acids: CSAYRMRHGYTF. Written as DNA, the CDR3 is TGCAGCGCGTACAGGATGAGGCATGGCTACACCTTC. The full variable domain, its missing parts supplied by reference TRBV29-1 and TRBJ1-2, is SAVISQKPSRDICQRGTSLTIQCQVDSQVTMMFWYRQQPGQSLTLIATANQGSEATYESGFVIDKFPISRPNLTFSTLTVSNMSPEDSSIYLCSAYRMRHGYTFGSGTRLTVV.

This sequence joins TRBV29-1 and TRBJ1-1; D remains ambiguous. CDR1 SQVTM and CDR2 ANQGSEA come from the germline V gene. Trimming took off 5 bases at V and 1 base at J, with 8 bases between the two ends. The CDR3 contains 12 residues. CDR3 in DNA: TGCAGCGTTTCGGCACAGAACACTGAAGCTTTCTTT. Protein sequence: CSVSAQNTEAFF.

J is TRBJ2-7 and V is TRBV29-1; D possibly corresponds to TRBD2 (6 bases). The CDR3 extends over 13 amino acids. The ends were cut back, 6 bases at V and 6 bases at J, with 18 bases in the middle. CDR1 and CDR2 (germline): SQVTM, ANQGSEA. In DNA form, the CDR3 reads TGCAGCGTGTCTGGAGGGAGTTCGTTCGAGCAGTACTTC. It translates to CSVSGGSSFEQYF.

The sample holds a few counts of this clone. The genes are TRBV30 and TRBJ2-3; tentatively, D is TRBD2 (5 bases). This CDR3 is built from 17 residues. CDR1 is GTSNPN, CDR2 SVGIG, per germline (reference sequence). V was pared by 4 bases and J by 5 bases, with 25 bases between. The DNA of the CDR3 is TGTGCCTGGACGTTGCGGCGGGCGATCTGGAGGAAAGATACGCAGTATTTT. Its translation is CAWTLRRAIWRKDTQYF.

The DNA of the CDR3 is TGTGCCATCCGGCGGGACGCCGACCGGGAGCAGTACTTC. Translation gives CAIRRDADREQYF. The V and J genes are TRBV6-6 and TRBJ2-7; perhaps TRBD2 as D (6 bases). Per the germline V gene, CDR1 is MNHNY and CDR2 is SVGAGI (reference sequence). V dropped 10 bases and J dropped 7 bases, with 20 bases sitting between them. The CDR3 spans 13 residues.

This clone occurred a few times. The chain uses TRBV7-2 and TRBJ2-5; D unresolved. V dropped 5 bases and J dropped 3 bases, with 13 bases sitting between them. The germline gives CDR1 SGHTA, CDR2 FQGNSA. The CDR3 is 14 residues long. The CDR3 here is CASSRSRSEETQYF. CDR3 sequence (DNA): TGTGCCAGCAGCCGTTCCAGAAGCGAAGAGACCCAGTACTTC. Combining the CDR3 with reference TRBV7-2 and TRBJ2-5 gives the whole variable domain GAGVSQSPSNKVTEKGKDVELRCDPISGHTALYWYRQSLGQGLEFLIYFQGNSAPDKSGLPSDRFSAERTGGSVSTLTIQRTQQEDSAVYLCASSRSRSEETQYFGPGTRLLVL.

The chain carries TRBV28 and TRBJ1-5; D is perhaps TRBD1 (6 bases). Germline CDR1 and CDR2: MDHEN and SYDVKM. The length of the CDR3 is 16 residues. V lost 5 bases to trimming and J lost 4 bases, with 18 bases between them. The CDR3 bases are TGTGCCAGCAGTGGAGGGGGTGGCGGCCGGAATCAGCCCCAGCATTTT. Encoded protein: CASSGGGGGRNQPQHF.